The clone carrying this T cell receptor beta chain has ten or more counts. Its antigen remains unidentified. The sample comes from a study of identical twins. The study's findings and limits: Invariant MAIT and iNKT cells could partly confound zero-insertion analyses. Reduced insertions were recorded for abundant cord blood beta clonotypes, with no such pattern in memory repertoires. The authors drew conclusions from cross-sectional statistical analysis rather than following the same donors.

Donors uniformly comprised healthy Caucasians. MiXCR was run by TCRdb on the 5' RACE reads, yielding one entry per CDR3 protein. The sample lists about 1.7 million distinct CDR3 sequences, roughly a third occurring once. The CDR3 has 16 residues. V shed 0 bases, J shed 7 bases, and the junction held 7 bases outside the gene matches. Germline assignment: CDR1 SGHRS and CDR2 YFSETQ. Sequencing was performed on cord blood. This chain uses TRBV5-1 with TRBJ2-1; 10 positions match TRBD2. This clonotype was sampled from a newborn girl in good health. CDR3 sequence: CASSLAPSGSSNEQFF. The CDR3 DNA sequence: TGCGCCAGCAGCTTGGCCCCTAGCGGGAGTTCTAATGAGCAGTTCTTC. The full variable domain, its missing parts supplied by reference TRBV5-1 and TRBJ2-1, is KAGVTQTPRYLIKTRGQQVTLSCSPISGHRSVSWYQQTPGQGLQFLFEYFSETQRNKGNFPGRFSGRQFSNSRSEMNVSTLELGDSALYLCASSLAPSGSSNEQFFGPGTRLTVL.